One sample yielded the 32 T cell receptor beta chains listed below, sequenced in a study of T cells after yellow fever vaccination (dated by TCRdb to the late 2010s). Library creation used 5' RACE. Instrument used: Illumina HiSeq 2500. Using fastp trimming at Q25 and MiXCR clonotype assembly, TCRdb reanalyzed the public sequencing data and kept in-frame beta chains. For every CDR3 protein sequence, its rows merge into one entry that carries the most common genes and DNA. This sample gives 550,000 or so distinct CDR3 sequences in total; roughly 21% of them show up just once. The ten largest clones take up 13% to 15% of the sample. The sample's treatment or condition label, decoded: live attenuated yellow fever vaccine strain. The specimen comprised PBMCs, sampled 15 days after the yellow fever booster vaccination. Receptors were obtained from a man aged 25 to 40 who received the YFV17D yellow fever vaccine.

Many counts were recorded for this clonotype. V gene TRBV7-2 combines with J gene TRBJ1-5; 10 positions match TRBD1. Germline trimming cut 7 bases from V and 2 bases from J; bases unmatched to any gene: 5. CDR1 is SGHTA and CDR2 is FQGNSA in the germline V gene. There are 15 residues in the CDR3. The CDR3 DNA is TGTGCCAGCACCTCAGGGACAGGGGGCAATCAGCCCCAGCATTTT. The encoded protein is CASTSGTGGNQPQHF.

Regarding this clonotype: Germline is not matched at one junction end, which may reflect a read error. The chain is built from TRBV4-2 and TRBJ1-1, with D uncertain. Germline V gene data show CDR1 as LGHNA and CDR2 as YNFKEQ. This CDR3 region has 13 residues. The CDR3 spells CAISFGVVIEAFF. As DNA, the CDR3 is TGTGCCATCAGCTTCGGGGTGGTGATTGAAGCTTTCTTT.

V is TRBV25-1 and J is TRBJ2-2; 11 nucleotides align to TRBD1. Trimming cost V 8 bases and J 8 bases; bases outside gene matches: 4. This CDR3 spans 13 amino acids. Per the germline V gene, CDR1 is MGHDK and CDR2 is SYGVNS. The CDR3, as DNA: TGTGCCAGCTGGACAGGGGGCGCGGGGGAGCTGTTTTTT. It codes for CASWTGGAGELFF.

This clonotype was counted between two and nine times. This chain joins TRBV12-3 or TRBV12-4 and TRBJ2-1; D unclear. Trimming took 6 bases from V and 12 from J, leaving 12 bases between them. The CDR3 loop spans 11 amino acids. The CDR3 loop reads CASRATFGQFF. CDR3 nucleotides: TGTGCCAGCAGAGCGACTTTTGGGCAGTTCTTC.

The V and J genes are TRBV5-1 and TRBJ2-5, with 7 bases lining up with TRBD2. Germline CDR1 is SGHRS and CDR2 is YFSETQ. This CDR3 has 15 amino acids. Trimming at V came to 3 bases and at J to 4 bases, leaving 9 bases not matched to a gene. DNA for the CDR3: TGCGCCAGCAGCTGGGGCGGGAGTTCGGGAGAGACCCAGTACTTC. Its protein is CASSWGGSSGETQYF.

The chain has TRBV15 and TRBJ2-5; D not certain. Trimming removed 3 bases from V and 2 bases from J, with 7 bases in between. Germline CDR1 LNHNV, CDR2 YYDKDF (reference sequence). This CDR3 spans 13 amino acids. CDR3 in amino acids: CATSSVRQETQYF. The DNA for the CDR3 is TGTGCCACCAGCAGCGTCAGACAAGAGACCCAGTACTTC.

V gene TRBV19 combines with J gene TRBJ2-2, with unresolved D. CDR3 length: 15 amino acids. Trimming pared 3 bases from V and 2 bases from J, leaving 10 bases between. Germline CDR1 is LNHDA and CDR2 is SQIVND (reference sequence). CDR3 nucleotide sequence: TGTGCCAGTAGTATTGGTCTGATCAACACCGGGGAGCTGTTTTTT. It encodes CASSIGLINTGELFF.

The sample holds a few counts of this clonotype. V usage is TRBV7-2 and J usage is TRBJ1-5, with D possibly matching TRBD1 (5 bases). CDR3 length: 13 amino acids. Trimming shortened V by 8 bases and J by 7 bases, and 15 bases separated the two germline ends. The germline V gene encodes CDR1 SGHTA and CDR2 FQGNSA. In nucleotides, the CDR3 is TGTGCCAGCGGAGTCAGGGTGGGACAGCCCCAGCATTTT. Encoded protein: CASGVRVGQPQHF.

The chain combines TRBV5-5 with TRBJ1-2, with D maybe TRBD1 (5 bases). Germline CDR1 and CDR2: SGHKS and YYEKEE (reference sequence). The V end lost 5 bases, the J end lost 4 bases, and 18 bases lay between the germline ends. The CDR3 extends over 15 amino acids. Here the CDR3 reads CASSLASGLIYGYTF. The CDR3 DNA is TGTGCCAGCAGTCTGGCATCAGGGCTAATCTATGGCTACACCTTC.

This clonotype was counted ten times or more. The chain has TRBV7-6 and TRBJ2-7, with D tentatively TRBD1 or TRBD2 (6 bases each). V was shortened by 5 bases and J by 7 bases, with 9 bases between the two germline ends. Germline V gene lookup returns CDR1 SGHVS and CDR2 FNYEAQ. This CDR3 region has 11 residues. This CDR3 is CASSKGGEQYF. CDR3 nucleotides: TGTGCCAGCAGCAAAGGGGGGGAGCAGTACTTC.

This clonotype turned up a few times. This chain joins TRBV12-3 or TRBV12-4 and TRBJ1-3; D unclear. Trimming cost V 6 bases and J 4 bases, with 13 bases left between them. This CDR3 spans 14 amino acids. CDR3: CASSVLGGGNTIYF. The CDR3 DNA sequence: TGTGCCAGCAGCGTCCTGGGAGGGGGAAACACCATATATTTT.

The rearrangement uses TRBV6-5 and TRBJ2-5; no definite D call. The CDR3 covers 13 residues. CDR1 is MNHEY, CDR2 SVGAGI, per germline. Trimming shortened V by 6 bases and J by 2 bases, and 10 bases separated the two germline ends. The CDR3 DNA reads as TGTGCCAGCAGGCCGACCCCTCAAGAGACCCAGTACTTC. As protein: CASRPTPQETQYF.

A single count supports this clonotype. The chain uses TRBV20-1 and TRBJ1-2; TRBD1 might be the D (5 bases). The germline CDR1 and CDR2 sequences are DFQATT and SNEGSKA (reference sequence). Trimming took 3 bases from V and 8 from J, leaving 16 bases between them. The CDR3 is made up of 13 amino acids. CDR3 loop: CSASVMGGAGYTF. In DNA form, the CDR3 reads TGCAGTGCTAGTGTAATGGGAGGGGCGGGCTACACCTTC.

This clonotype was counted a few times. Written as DNA, the CDR3 is TGCAGCGTTGAAATTCGGTTTGAGCAGTTCTTC. Protein sequence: CSVEIRFEQFF. V and J are TRBV29-1 and TRBJ2-1; D call uncertain. The CDR3 covers 11 residues. Germline CDR1 reads SQVTM; CDR2 reads ANQGSEA. The germline V and J ends were trimmed by 2 bases and 9 bases, with 8 bases remaining between them.

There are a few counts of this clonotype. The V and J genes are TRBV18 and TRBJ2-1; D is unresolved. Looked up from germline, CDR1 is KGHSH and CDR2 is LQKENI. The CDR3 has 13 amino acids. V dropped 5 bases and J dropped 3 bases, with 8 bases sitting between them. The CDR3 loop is CASSKAVYNEQFF. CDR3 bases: TGTGCCAGCTCAAAGGCAGTCTACAATGAGCAGTTCTTC. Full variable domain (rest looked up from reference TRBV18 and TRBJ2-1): NAGVMQNPRHLVRRRGQEARLRCSPMKGHSHVYWYRQLPEEGLKFMVYLQKENIIDESGMPKERFSAEFPKEGPSILRIQQVVRGDSAAYFCASSKAVYNEQFFGPGTRLTVL.

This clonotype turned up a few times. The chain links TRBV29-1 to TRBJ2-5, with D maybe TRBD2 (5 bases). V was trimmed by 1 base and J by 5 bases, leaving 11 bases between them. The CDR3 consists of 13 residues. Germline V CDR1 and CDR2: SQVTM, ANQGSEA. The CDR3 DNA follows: TGCAGCGTTGAAGGAACTAGGCGGGAGACCCAGTACTTC. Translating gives CSVEGTRRETQYF.

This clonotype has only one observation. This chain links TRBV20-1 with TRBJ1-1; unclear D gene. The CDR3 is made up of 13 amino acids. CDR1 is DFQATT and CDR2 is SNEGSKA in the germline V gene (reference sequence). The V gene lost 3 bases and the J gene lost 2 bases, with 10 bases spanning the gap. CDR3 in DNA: TGCAGTGCTAGCCGTGATCCTAACACTGAAGCTTTCTTT. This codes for CSASRDPNTEAFF.

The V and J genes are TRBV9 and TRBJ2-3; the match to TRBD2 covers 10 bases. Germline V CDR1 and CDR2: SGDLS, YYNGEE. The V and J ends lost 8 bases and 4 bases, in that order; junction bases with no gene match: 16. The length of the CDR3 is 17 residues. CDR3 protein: CASCNDKREGPADTQYF. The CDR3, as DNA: TGTGCCAGTTGCAATGACAAGCGGGAGGGCCCCGCAGATACGCAGTATTTT. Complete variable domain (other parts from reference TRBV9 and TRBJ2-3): DSGVTQTPKHLITATGQRVTLRCSPRSGDLSVYWYQQSLDQGLQFLIQYYNGEERAKGNILERFSAQQFPDLHSELNLSSLELGDSALYFCASCNDKREGPADTQYFGPGTRLTVL.

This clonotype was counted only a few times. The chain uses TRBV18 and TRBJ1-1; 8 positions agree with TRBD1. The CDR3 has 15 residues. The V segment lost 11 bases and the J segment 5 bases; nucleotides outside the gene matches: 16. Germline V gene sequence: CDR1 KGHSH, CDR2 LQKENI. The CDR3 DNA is TGTGCCTTCCGTCCCCGGCCGGACAGGGTAACTGAAGCTTTCTTT. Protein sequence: CAFRPRPDRVTEAFF.

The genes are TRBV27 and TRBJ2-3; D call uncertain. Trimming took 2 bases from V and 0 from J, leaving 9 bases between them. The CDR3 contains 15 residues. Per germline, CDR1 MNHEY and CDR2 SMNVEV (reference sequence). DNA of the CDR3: TGTGCCAGCAGTTTAAGGGTACAAAGCACAGATACGCAGTATTTT. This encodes CASSLRVQSTDTQYF.

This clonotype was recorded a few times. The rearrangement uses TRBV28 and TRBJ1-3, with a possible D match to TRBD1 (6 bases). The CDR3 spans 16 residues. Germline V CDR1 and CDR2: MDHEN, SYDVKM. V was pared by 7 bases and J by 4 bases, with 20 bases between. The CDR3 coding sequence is TGTGCCAGCACCATAGGGGGAACGGGGGTCGGAAACACCATATATTTT. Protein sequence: CASTIGGTGVGNTIYF. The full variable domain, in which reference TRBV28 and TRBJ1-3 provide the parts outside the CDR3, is DVKVTQSSRYLVKRTGEKVFLECVQDMDHENMFWYRQDPGLGLRLIYFSYDVKMKEKGDIPEGYSVSREKKERFSLILESASTNQTSMYLCASTIGGTGVGNTIYFGEGSWLTVV.

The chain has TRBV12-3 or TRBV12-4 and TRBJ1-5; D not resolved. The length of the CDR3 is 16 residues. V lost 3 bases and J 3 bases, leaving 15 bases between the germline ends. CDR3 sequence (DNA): TGTGCCAGCAGTTTTCCGGCGGGCGGGGTCAATCAGCCCCAGCATTTT. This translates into CASSFPAGGVNQPQHF.

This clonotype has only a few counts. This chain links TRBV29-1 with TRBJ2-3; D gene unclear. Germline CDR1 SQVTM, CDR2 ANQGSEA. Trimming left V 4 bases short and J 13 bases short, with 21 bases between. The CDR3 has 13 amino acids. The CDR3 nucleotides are TGCAGCGTTGCGGGCAGCGCGAACGAGGTGGAGTATTTT. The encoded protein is CSVAGSANEVEYF.

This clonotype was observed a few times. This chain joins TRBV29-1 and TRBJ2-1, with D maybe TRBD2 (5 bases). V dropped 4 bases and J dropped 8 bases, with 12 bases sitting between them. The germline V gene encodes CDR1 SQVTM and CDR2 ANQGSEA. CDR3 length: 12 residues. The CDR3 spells CSVGTFSHEQFF. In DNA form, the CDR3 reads TGCAGCGTTGGGACTTTCTCCCATGAGCAGTTCTTC.

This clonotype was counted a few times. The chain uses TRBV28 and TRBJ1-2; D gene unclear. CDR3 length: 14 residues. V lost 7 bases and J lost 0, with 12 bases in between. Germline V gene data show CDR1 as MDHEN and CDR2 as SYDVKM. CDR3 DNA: TGTGCCAGCATTGTAATGGGAGCTAACTATGGCTACACCTTC. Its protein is CASIVMGANYGYTF.

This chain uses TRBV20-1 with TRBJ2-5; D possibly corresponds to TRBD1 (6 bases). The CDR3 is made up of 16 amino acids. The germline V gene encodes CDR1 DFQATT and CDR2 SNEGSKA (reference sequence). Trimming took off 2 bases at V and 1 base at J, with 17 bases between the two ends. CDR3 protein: CSARHDGQHGQETQYF. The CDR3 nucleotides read TGCAGTGCTAGACATGACGGACAGCACGGCCAAGAGACCCAGTACTTC.

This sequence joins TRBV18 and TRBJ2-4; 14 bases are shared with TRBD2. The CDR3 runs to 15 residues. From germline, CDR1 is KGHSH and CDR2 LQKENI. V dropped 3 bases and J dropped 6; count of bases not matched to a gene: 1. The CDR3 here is CASSPGLAGGNIQYF. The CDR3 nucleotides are TGTGCCAGCTCACCTGGACTAGCGGGAGGAAACATTCAGTACTTC.

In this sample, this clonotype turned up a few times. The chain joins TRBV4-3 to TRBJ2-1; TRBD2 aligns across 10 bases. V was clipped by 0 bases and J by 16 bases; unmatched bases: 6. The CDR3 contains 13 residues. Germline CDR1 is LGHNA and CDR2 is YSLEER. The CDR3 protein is CASSQDLSGGKFF. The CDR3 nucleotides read TGCGCCAGCAGCCAAGACCTTAGCGGGGGGAAATTCTTC.

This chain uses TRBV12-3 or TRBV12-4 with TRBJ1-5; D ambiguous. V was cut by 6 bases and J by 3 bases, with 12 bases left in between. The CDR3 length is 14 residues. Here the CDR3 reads CASSERGPNQPQHF. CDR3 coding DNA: TGTGCCAGCAGCGAGAGAGGGCCCAATCAGCCCCAGCATTTT.

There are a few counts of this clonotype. DNA for the CDR3: TGCAGTGCTCGTCCCCGGGGGCAAAGTCGTTCACCCCTCCACTTT. Its translation is CSARPRGQSRSPLHF. V and J are TRBV20-1 and TRBJ1-6; possible D gene TRBD1, 6 bases. Trimming removed 5 bases from V and 9 bases from J, with 20 bases in between. The CDR3 spans 15 residues. Germline CDR1 and CDR2: DFQATT and SNEGSKA (reference sequence).

CDR3 in amino acids: CATSDPTSLTDTQYF. CDR3 nucleotide sequence: TGTGCCACCAGTGATCCCACCTCGCTCACAGATACGCAGTATTTT. The V and J genes are TRBV24-1 and TRBJ2-3; D is uncertain. The V gene's germline CDR1 is KGHDR and CDR2 SFDVKD. V was shortened by 3 bases and J by 2 bases, with 11 bases between the two germline ends. The CDR3 is made up of 15 amino acids.

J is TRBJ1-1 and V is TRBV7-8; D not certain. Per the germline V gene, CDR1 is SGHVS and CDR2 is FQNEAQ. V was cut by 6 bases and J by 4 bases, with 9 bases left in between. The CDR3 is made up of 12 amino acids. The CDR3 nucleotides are TGTGCCAGCAGTCTTTCCGGCACTGAAGCTTTCTTT. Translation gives CASSLSGTEAFF.